Sequencing of this TCR beta chain was carried out in a study of STAT5B mutations in CD4+ large granular lymphocyte leukemia. Study-level information: The CDR3 'QG' motif was associated with a particular HLA allele among healthy donors.

Profiled with immunoSEQ multiplex PCR; TCRdb holds only in-frame clones, not every one. The table has about 23,000 clones, around three quarters seen once; the top ten hold approximately 0.4%. The germline V and J ends were trimmed by 0 bases and 10 bases, with 18 bases remaining between them. This CDR3 contains 15 residues. CDR1 and CDR2 from the germline V gene are SGHAT and FQNNGV. The V gene is TRBV11-2, the J gene TRBJ2-5; D tentatively fits TRBD1 or TRBD2 (5 bases each). This TCR was sampled from a human donor in good health. Sequencing input: CD4+ T cells from blood buffy coats. CDR3 bases: TGTGCCAGCAGCTTAGATTGGGGCGAGGGGCGGAACCAGTACTTC. The encoded protein is CASSLDWGEGRNQYF.